This T cell receptor (beta chain) was obtained from a study of T cells in Graves' hyperthyroidism and ophthalmopathy. Study-wide background: Sampling of peripheral blood happened at initial diagnosis, prior to any treatment. Broader study findings: The model's output predicted ophthalmopathy at a median of approximately 6.5 months prior to onset.

Amplified TCR beta CDR3 regions derived from RNA transcripts. The HTBI primer set drove a first-round RT-PCR of the TCR CDR3. Using its own MiXCR run on the multiplex PCR reads, TCRdb lists one record per CDR3 protein. The sample consists of hundreds of thousands of distinct CDR3 sequences, 14% to 15% of them appearing once. This clonotype was seen many times. Its antigen is unknown. Every diagnosis used clinical symptoms, serum thyroxine and TRAb, thyroid ultrasound and orbital computed tomography. PBMCs were derived from under 13 ml fresh peripheral blood. Germline loops: CDR1 SGHAT, CDR2 FQNNGV. V gave up 4 bases and J gave up 0 bases; unmatched junction bases: 9. The CDR3 length is 18 residues.

Sequencing was performed on blood. The chain is built from TRBV11-2 and TRBJ2-3, with TRBD2 matching over 11 bases. This TCR was recovered from a woman in her twenties or thirties with Graves' hyperthyroidism. The CDR3 sequence: CASSSGTSGRGSTDTQYF. The CDR3 DNA follows: TGTGCCAGCAGCTCTGGGACTAGCGGTAGAGGTAGCACAGATACGCAGTATTTT.